Listed below are T cell receptor beta chains from one sample, sequenced in a study of T cell responses to AZD1222 COVID-19 vaccine. Assay used: immunoSEQ multiplex PCR; TCRdb lists only in-frame clones, some missing. The sample lists about 76,000 clones; 65% to 80% were seen once. The starting material was peripheral blood, obtained 28 days after the second dose of the MenACWY control vaccine. The receptor set was obtained from an adult who received the MenACWY meningococcal vaccine as a control. Both conserved end residues are part of each CDR3. The order of the fields is J gene, V gene, CDR3 protein.

J: TRBJ1-1
V: TRBV29-1
CDR3: CSVTGGTEAFF

J: TRBJ1-3
V: TRBV30
CDR3: CAWSDGTAGNTIYF

J: TRBJ1-5
V: TRBV7-2
CDR3: CASSPWGQSNQPQHF

J: TRBJ2-1
V: TRBV19
CDR3: CASSSRRDYNEQFF

J: TRBJ1-5
V: TRBV7-2
CDR3: CASSLETGGGQPQHF

J: TRBJ2-3
V: TRBV7-9
CDR3: CASSSLAGALTDTQYF

J: TRBJ1-2
V: TRBV27
CDR3: CASSLDDRGYGYTF

J: TRBJ2-5
V: TRBV2
CDR3: CASHLAGGETQYF

J: TRBJ1-6
V: TRBV6-5
CDR3: CASSDRWNSSPLHF

J: TRBJ1-1
V: TRBV19
CDR3: CASSNRGLSTEAFF

J: TRBJ2-3
V: TRBV19
CDR3: CASRGGVEVWDTQYF

J: TRBJ1-1
V: TRBV6-5
CDR3: CASRIKTMNTEAFF

J: TRBJ1-4
V: TRBV6-5
CDR3: CASAPPGARNEKLFF

J: TRBJ1-3
V: TRBV5-6
CDR3: CASGQGLTGNTIYF

J: TRBJ2-1
V: TRBV5-4
CDR3: CASSLDRGDNEQFF

J: TRBJ2-1
V: TRBV12-3/TRBV12-4
CDR3: CASSSRADNEQFF

J: TRBJ2-3
V: TRBV6-5
CDR3: CASSLDFASTDTQYF

J: TRBJ2-5
V: TRBV29-1
CDR3: CSVPHGGETQYF

J: TRBJ2-3
V: TRBV6-5
CDR3: CASATSGRALDTQYF

J: TRBJ2-1
V: TRBV5-1
CDR3: CASSSSGSDNEQFF

J: TRBJ1-1
V: TRBV9
CDR3: CASSVEIDRNTEAFF

J: TRBJ2-5
V: TRBV19
CDR3: CASSVGLAGDQETQYF

J: TRBJ2-2
V: TRBV30
CDR3: CAWSPPGMNTGELFF

J: TRBJ2-1
V: TRBV28
CDR3: CASSPNPVGNNEQFF

J: TRBJ2-7
V: TRBV18
CDR3: CASSSGLYEQYF

J: TRBJ2-7
V: TRBV30
CDR3: CAWSVAGGYEQYF

J: TRBJ2-1
V: TRBV7-2
CDR3: CASSLSNEQFF

J: TRBJ1-1
V: TRBV25-1
CDR3: CASGGTAPNTEAFF

J: TRBJ2-7
V: TRBV11-3
CDR3: CASSLDTGEQYF

J: TRBJ2-7
V: TRBV29-1
CDR3: CSVGSDLNYEQYF

J: TRBJ1-5
V: TRBV4-3
CDR3: CASSQDEGQPQHF

J: TRBJ2-3
V: TRBV12-3/TRBV12-4
CDR3: CASRETDTQYF